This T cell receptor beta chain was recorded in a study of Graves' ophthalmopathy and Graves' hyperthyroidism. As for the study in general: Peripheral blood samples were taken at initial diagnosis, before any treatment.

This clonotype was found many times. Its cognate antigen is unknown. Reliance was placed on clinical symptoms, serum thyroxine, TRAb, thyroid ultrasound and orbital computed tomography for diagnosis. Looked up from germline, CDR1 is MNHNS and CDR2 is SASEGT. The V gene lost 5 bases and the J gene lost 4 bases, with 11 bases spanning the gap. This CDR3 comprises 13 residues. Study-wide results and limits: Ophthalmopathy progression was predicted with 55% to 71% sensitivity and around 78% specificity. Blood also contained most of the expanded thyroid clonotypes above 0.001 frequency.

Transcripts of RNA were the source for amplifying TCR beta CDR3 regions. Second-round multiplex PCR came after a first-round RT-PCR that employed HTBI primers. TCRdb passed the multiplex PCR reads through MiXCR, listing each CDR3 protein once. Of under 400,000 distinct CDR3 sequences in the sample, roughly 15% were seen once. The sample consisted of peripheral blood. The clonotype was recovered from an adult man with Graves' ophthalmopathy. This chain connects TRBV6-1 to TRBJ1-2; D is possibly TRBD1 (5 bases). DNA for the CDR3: TGTGCCAGCAGTCCCAGGGAGGGCTATGGCTACACCTTC. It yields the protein CASSPREGYGYTF.